The 13 T cell receptor beta chains below come from one sample, sequenced in a study of CD8 T cells in ankylosing spondylitis. TCRdb fed the 5' RACE reads into MiXCR, producing one record per CDR3 protein. The sample holds about 240,000 distinct CDR3 sequences, around a tenth seen once. Sequenced input: blood, either unsorted or a sorted T cell fraction (not recorded which). These receptors all stem from a male donor with ankylosing spondylitis or in good health (not recorded which).

This clonotype came up many times. The chain joins TRBV4-2 to TRBJ1-1; D might be TRBD1 (5 bases). Trimming removed 2 bases at V and 1 base at J, with 11 bases between. The CDR3 totals 15 residues. From germline, CDR1 is LGHNA and CDR2 YNFKEQ. The CDR3 DNA sequence: TGTGCCAGCAGCCAACAGGGAGATGGGAACACTGAAGCTTTCTTT. Amino acid sequence: CASSQQGDGNTEAFF.

V and J are TRBV4-2 and TRBJ2-2, with 12 bases matching TRBD2. The trim removed 0 bases at V and 0 bases at J, leaving 5 bases unmatched. Germline loops: CDR1 LGHNA, CDR2 YNFKEQ. CDR3 length equals 19 residues. CDR3 nucleotides: TGTGCCAGCAGCCAAGATAGACTAGCGGGGGCCGCGAACACCGGGGAGCTGTTTTTT. Protein sequence: CASSQDRLAGAANTGELFF.

This clonotype showed up many times. This rearrangement joins TRBV12-3 or TRBV12-4 to TRBJ2-5; 7 bases map to TRBD1. The CDR3 has 13 amino acids. Germline trimming cut 6 bases from V and 2 bases from J; bases unmatched to any gene: 3. The CDR3 sequence: CASSRTGQETQYF. Here the CDR3 DNA reads TGTGCCAGCAGCAGGACAGGTCAAGAGACCCAGTACTTC.

This clonotype showed up many times. Here the CDR3 reads CASSFGEGDTQYF. CDR3 sequence (DNA): TGTGCCAGCAGTTTCGGGGAAGGAGATACGCAGTATTTT. V is TRBV12-3 or TRBV12-4 and J is TRBJ2-3, with D maybe TRBD2 (5 bases). Trimming removed 3 bases at V and 5 bases at J, with 9 bases between. The CDR3 has 13 amino acids.

This clonotype appeared many times. The chain employs TRBV12-3 or TRBV12-4 and TRBJ2-2; possibly TRBD1 for D (6 bases). The CDR3 covers 15 residues. Trimming took 3 bases from V and 0 from J, leaving 8 bases between them. The CDR3 nucleotides are TGTGCCAGCAGTTTGGACAGATCGAACACCGGGGAGCTGTTTTTT. Residues: CASSLDRSNTGELFF.

In its sample, this clonotype was seen many times. CDR3 region: CASSFRSGNTIYF. The CDR3 DNA follows: TGTGCCAGCAGTTTTCGCTCTGGAAACACCATATATTTT. V is TRBV28 and J is TRBJ1-3, with no clear D. CDR1 is MDHEN, CDR2 SYDVKM, per germline. This CDR3 comprises 13 residues. Trimming removed 3 bases at V and 0 bases at J, with 3 bases between.

This clonotype was observed a handful of times. The V gene is TRBV29-1, the J gene TRBJ2-6; D uncertain. The CDR3 runs to 13 residues. Germline values: CDR1 SQVTM, CDR2 ANQGSEA. Trimming left V 7 bases short and J 4 bases short, with 11 bases between. The CDR3 DNA reads TGCAGCGGCATTGCTAGGGGGGCCAACGTCCTGACTTTC. Residues: CSGIARGANVLTF.

This clonotype was detected only a few times. This chain joins TRBV3-1 and TRBJ1-1, with D uncertain. The CDR3 sequence is 13 residues long. Germline assignment: CDR1 LGHDT and CDR2 YNNKEL (reference sequence). The V and J ends lost 3 bases and 8 bases respectively, with 13 bases between them. DNA for the CDR3: TGTGCCAGCAGCCAGGCGACCCACGCCGAAGCTTTCTTT. Encoded protein: CASSQATHAEAFF.

The CDR3 here is CASSGGTGKQFF. The CDR3 DNA reads TGTGCCAGCAGTGGTGGAACAGGAAAGCAGTTCTTC. This chain joins TRBV25-1 and TRBJ2-1; D is perhaps TRBD1 (5 bases). Germline-derived CDR1 and CDR2 are MGHDK and SYGVNS. The length of the CDR3 is 12 residues. Trimming took off 4 bases at V and 11 bases at J, with 12 bases between the two ends.

This clonotype was counted ten times or more. This CDR3 is CASTLKGANTEAFF. The CDR3, as DNA: TGCGCCAGCACCTTAAAAGGGGCTAACACTGAAGCTTTCTTT. This chain uses TRBV5-1 with TRBJ1-1; D is possibly TRBD1 (5 bases). Germline-derived CDR1 and CDR2 are SGHRS and YFSETQ. The V end was cut by 6 bases, the J end by 2 bases, with 14 bases between. The CDR3 has 14 amino acids.

This clonotype was recorded a few times. V gene TRBV7-3 combines with J gene TRBJ2-7; TRBD1 matches 9 bases. Unmatched junction bases numbered 5, after V lost 2 bases and J lost 3 bases. The length of the CDR3 is 15 residues. Germline CDR1 is SGHTA and CDR2 is FQGTGA. CDR3 nucleotide sequence: TGTGCCAGCAGCTTACGGGGACAGGGAATCTACGAGCAGTACTTC. This translates into CASSLRGQGIYEQYF.

This clonotype was seen more than once but under ten times. The rearrangement joins TRBV5-4 to TRBJ1-1, with D tentatively TRBD1 (5 bases). With 2 bases removed from V and 7 bases from J, the gap between germline ends came to 12 bases. Germline CDR1 is SGHNT and CDR2 is YYREEE (reference sequence). CDR3 size: 13 residues. The CDR3 DNA is TGTGCCAGCAGCTTAGAGGGGAATTTTGAAGCTTTCTTT. Protein product: CASSLEGNFEAFF.

The V and J genes are TRBV29-1 and TRBJ2-7; D is possibly TRBD2 (5 bases). The CDR3 consists of 11 residues. V was trimmed by 7 bases and J by 3 bases, leaving 10 bases between them. The germline CDR1 and CDR2 sequences are SQVTM and ANQGSEA. The CDR3 DNA follows: TGCAGCGCTGGAGGTGACTACGAGCAGTACTTC. Amino acid sequence: CSAGGDYEQYF.